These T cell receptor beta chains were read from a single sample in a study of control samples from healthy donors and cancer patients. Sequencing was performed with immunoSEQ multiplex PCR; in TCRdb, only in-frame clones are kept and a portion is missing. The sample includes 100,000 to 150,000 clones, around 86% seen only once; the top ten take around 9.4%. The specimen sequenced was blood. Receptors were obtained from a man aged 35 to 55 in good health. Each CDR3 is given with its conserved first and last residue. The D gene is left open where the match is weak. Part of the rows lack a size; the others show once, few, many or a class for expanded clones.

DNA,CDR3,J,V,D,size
TGTGCCAGTAGTAGACAGGGGGCGAACAATCAGCCCCAGCATTTT,CASSRQGANNQPQHF,TRBJ1-5,TRBV19,TRBD1,-
TGTGCCAGCAGCTTAACATCTGGGGCCAACGTCCTGACTTTC,CASSLTSGANVLTF,TRBJ2-6,TRBV11-3,-,-
TGTGCCAGCTCACCAGGCCTGAACAATGAGCAGTTCTTC,CASSPGLNNEQFF,TRBJ2-1,TRBV18,-,-
TGCGCCAGCGGGCGGGGCTTCCGACCGGGGAAGGTGAAAAATGAGCAGTTCTTC,CASGRGFRPGKVKNEQFF,TRBJ2-1,TRBV5-1,-,-
TGTGCCAGCAGCGGAAGAACAGGGTCTGGAAACACCATATATTTT,CASSGRTGSGNTIYF,TRBJ1-3,TRBV9,-,once
TGTGCCAGCAGCTCATTATCCTACGAGCAGTACTTC,CASSSLSYEQYF,TRBJ2-7,TRBV12-3/TRBV12-4,-,-
TGTGCCACCTCTGGAGGCAGGGGAGGAGGTCAGCCCCAGCATTTT,CATSGGRGGGQPQHF,TRBJ1-5,TRBV24-1,-,once
TGTGCCAGCTCACCCGGACAGGGTCGCTCTGGAAACACCATATATTTT,CASSPGQGRSGNTIYF,TRBJ1-3,TRBV18,TRBD1,-
TGTGCCAGCAGCTTAGTAGGTCAGGGAGCACTCGGCTACACCTTC,CASSLVGQGALGYTF,TRBJ1-2,TRBV11-3,-,-
TGTGCCAGCAGTTTATCAGGACAGGGTATCGGTTCACCCCTCCACTTT,CASSLSGQGIGSPLHF,TRBJ1-6,TRBV27,TRBD1,-
TGTGCCAGTAGTAACCAGGGCCTTATATCCTCTGGAAACACCATATATTTT,CASSNQGLISSGNTIYF,TRBJ1-3,TRBV19,-,-
TGTGCCAGCAGCCCATCGACAGGGATCAATCAGCCCCAGCATTTT,CASSPSTGINQPQHF,TRBJ1-5,TRBV7-2,TRBD1,-
TGTGCTAGTGGCGCTACGGGGGGGCTTAATCAGCCCCAGCATTTT,CASGATGGLNQPQHF,TRBJ1-5,TRBV12-5,-,-
TGCGCCAGCAGCCAATCCCCCCTCCTCGGCACCGGGGAGCTGTTTTTT,CASSQSPLLGTGELFF,TRBJ2-2,TRBV4-1,-,-
TGTGCCAGCAGCTCTCATAGCGGGGGGGCCGGTGGCGGGGAGCTGTTTTTT,CASSSHSGGAGGGELFF,TRBJ2-2,TRBV7-8,TRBD2,-
TGTGCCTGGACCGGGGGACAAGGGATAATAAACTATGGCTACACCTTC,CAWTGGQGIINYGYTF,TRBJ1-2,TRBV30,-,-
TGTGCCAGCGGGACAGCTAACTATGGCTACACCTTC,CASGTANYGYTF,TRBJ1-2,TRBV6-5,TRBD1,-
TGTGCCACCAGTGACGCTCCTAGCGGGGGGGGGAACACCGGGGAGCTGTTTTTT,CATSDAPSGGGNTGELFF,TRBJ2-2,TRBV24-1,TRBD2,-
TGTGCCAGCAGCTTCCGAAATTCACCCCTCCACTTT,CASSFRNSPLHF,TRBJ1-6,TRBV7-2,-,-
TGTGCCAGCAGCAAGCACCATAAGACTAGCGGGGAGTACTTC,CASSKHHKTSGEYF,TRBJ2-7,TRBV21-1,-,once
TGTGCCACCAGCACAAGGGGGCCCAATCAGCCCCAGCATTTT,CATSTRGPNQPQHF,TRBJ1-5,TRBV15,TRBD1,-
TGTGCCAGCACTGAAGGGTGGGGATACGAGCAGTACTTC,CASTEGWGYEQYF,TRBJ2-7,TRBV6-1,-,few
TGTGCCAGCAGCTCGGACTTTTCCACAGATACGCAGTATTTT,CASSSDFSTDTQYF,TRBJ2-3,TRBV5-4,-,-
TGTGCCAGCAGTTCCGAGGGGACAGGTTTGAGCACTGAAGCTTTCTTT,CASSSEGTGLSTEAFF,TRBJ1-1,TRBV27,TRBD1,-
TGTGCCAGCTCAAGACTAGCGGGGGGTACAGAGACCCAGTACTTC,CASSRLAGGTETQYF,TRBJ2-5,TRBV18,TRBD2,-
TGTGCCAGCAGTTTGGCAGGGACCACCGGGGAGCTGTTTTTT,CASSLAGTTGELFF,TRBJ2-2,TRBV27,-,-
TGCGCCAGCAGCTTGGGTTCCGGGTCAGGATACGAGCAGTACTTC,CASSLGSGSGYEQYF,TRBJ2-7,TRBV5-1,-,-
TGTGCCAGCAGCCAAGGGAACCAGATTAGCAATCAGCCCCAGCATTTT,CASSQGNQISNQPQHF,TRBJ1-5,TRBV7-2,-,-
TGTGCCTGGAGTGGAGCGCTGCCCCACTATGGCTACACCTTC,CAWSGALPHYGYTF,TRBJ1-2,TRBV30,-,-